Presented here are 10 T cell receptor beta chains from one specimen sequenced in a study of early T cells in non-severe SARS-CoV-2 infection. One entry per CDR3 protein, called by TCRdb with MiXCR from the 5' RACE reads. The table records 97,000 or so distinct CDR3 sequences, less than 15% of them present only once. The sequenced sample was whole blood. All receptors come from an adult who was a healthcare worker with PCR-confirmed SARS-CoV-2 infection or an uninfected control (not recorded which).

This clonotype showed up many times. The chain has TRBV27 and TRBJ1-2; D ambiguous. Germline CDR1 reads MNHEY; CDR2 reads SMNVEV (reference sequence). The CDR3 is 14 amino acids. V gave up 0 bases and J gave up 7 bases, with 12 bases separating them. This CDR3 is CASSLSFPGAGYTF. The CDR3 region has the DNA TGTGCCAGCAGTTTATCGTTCCCGGGAGCTGGCTACACCTTC.

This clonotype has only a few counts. CDR3 in DNA: TGTGCCAGCAGCTTAGCGTCGGCGGGAGGGTTCACCGGGGAGCTGTTTTTT. This encodes CASSLASAGGFTGELFF. V usage is TRBV7-2 and J usage is TRBJ2-2; TRBD2 aligns across 9 bases. Losses at the gene ends were 0 bases for V and 4 bases for J; bases not matched to a gene: 6. From germline, CDR1 is SGHTA and CDR2 FQGNSA. CDR3 length equals 17 residues.

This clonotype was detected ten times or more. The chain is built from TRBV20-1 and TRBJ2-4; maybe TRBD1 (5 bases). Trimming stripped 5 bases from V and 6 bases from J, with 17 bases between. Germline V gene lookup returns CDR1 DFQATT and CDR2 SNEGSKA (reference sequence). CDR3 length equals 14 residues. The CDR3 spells CSAHNSGQLNIQYF. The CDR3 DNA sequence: TGCAGTGCTCATAACTCAGGGCAGCTAAACATTCAGTACTTC.

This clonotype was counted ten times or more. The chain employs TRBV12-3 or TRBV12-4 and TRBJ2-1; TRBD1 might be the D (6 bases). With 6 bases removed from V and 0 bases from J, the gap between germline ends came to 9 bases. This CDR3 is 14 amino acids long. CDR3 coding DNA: TGTGCCAGCAGCCCAGGGGACTCCTACAATGAGCAGTTCTTC. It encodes CASSPGDSYNEQFF.

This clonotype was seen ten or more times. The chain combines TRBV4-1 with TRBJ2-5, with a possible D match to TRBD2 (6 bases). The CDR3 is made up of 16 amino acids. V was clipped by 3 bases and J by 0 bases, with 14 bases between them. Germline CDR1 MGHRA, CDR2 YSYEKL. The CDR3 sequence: CASSHYRDSHQETQYF. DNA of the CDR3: TGCGCCAGCAGCCATTACCGGGACTCACACCAAGAGACCCAGTACTTC.

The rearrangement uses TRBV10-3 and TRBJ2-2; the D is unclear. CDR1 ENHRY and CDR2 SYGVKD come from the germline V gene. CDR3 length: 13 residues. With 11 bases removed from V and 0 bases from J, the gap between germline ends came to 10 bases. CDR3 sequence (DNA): TGTGCCTCCTCGCCGACGAACACCGGGGAGCTGTTTTTT. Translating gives CASSPTNTGELFF.

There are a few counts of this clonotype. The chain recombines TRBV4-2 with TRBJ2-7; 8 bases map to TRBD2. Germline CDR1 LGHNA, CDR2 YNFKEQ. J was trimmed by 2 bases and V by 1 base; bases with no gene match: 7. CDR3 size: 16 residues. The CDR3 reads CASSQGFGRDAYEQYF. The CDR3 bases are TGTGCCAGCAGCCAAGGTTTCGGGAGGGACGCCTACGAGCAGTACTTC.

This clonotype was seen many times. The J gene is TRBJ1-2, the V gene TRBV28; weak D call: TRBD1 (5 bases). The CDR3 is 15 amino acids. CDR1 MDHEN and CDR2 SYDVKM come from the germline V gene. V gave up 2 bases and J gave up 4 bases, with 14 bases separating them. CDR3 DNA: TGTGCCAGCAGTTTAAACTTTGTAACAGGCTATGGCTACACCTTC. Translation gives CASSLNFVTGYGYTF.

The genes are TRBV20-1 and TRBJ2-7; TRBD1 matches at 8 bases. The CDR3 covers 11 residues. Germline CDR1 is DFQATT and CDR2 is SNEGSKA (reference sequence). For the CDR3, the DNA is TGCGCCGGGACAGGATCCTACGAGCAGTACTTC. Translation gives CAGTGSYEQYF.

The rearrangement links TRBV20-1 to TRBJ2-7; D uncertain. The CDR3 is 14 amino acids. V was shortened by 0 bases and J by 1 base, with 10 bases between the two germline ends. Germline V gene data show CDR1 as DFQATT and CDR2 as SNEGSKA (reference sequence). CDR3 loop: CSARDWGSSYEQYF. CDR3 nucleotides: TGCAGTGCTAGAGATTGGGGTAGTTCCTACGAGCAGTACTTC.